The rows below give T cell receptor beta chains drawn from one sample of a study of T-cell memory formation after mild COVID-19. MiXCR, applied by TCRdb to the 5' RACE reads, yields one record per CDR3 protein. The repertoire holds about 540,000 distinct CDR3 sequences, around 21% seen once, with about 12% in the top ten. The source material was PBMCs or a T cell subset sorted from them (not recorded which). The source of these receptors is an adult woman who had mild COVID-19 (a few samples of this study predate the infection). Cell type and time point are not known. The CDR3 runs from the conserved cysteine through the conserved F or W.

TRBV20-1	TRBJ1-2	CSAYGLGYGYTF
TRBV12-3/TRBV12-4	TRBJ2-3	CASRLAGAPGDTQYF
TRBV7-9	TRBJ1-1	CASSHRICTEAFF
TRBV12-3/TRBV12-4	TRBJ2-3	CASSPWEGGIDTQYF
TRBV24-1	TRBJ2-1	CATSKRQGAYNEQFF
TRBV10-2	TRBJ2-7	CASIGWEITTYEQYF
TRBV12-3/TRBV12-4	TRBJ2-3	CASSPRSGGHTDTQYF
TRBV25-1	TRBJ2-5	CASSRHKGLPGETQYF
TRBV5-6	TRBJ2-2	CASSRPPGTTNTGELFF
TRBV18	TRBJ2-2	CASSPPGLAELTGELFF
TRBV20-1	TRBJ2-2	CSARTPGELFF
TRBV12-3/TRBV12-4	TRBJ1-5	CASSLPPDRGTGQPQHF
TRBV20-1	TRBJ2-3	CSARDRKGGRTTDTQYF
TRBV11-2	TRBJ2-3	CASSAPGTSGAYTQYF
TRBV7-9	TRBJ2-5	CASKAVTETQYF
TRBV27	TRBJ2-7	CASRKSRTLSYEQYF
TRBV7-7	TRBJ2-1	CASSLGSRSYNEQFF
TRBV6-2/TRBV6-3	TRBJ2-1	CASSSQRWEGDSSYNEQFF
TRBV5-1	TRBJ2-3	CASSLGARGSSTDTQYF
TRBV6-1	TRBJ1-6	CASSVGGNSPLHF
TRBV7-9	TRBJ2-1	CASSFVGLARNEQFF
TRBV11-2	TRBJ2-1	CASILGLAGGLEEQFF
TRBV4-1	TRBJ1-5	CASSQGLGTGNQPQHF